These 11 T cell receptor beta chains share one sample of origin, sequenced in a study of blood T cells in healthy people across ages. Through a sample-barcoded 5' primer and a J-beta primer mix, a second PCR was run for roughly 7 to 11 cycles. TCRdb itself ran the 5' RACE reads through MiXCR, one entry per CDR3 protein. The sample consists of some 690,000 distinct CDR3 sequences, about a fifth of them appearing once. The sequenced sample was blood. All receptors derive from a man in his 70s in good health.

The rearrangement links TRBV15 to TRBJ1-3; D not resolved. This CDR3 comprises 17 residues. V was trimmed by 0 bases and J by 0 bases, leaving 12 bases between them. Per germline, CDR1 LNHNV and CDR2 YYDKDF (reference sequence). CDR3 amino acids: CATSRDRRGPSGNTIYF. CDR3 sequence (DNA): TGTGCCACCAGCAGAGACCGGCGTGGGCCCTCTGGAAACACCATATATTTT.

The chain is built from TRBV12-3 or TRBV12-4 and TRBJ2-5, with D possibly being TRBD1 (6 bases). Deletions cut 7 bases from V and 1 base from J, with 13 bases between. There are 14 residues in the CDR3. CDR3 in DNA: TGTGCCAGCAACCTACAGGGTACCCAAGAGACCCAGTACTTC. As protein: CASNLQGTQETQYF.

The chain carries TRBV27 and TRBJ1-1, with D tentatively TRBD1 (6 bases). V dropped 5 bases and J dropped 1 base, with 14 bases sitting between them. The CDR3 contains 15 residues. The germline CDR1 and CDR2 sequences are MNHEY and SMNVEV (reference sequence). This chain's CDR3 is CASSPSGHPNTEAFF. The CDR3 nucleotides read TGTGCCAGCAGTCCATCGGGACACCCGAACACTGAAGCTTTCTTT.

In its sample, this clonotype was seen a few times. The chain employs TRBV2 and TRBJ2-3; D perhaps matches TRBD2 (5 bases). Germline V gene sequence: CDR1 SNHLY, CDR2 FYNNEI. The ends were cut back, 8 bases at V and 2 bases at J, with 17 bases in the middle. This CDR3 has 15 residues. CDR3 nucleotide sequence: TGTGCCAGCCCATGGACTCTTACCACCACAGATACGCAGTATTTT. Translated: CASPWTLTTTDTQYF.

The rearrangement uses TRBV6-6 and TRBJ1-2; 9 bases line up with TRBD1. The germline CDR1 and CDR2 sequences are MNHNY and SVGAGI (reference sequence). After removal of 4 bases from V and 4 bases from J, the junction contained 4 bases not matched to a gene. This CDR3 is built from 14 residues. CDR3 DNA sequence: TGTGCCAGCAGTTGGGACAGGGAGAGCTATGGCTACACCTTC. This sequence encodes CASSWDRESYGYTF.

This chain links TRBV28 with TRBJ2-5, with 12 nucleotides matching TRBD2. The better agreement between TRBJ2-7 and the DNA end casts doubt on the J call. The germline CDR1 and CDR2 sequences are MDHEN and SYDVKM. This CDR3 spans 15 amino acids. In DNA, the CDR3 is TGTGCCAGCAGTGGACTAGCGGGACCCGTCTACGAGCAGTACTTC. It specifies CASSGLAGPVYEQYF.

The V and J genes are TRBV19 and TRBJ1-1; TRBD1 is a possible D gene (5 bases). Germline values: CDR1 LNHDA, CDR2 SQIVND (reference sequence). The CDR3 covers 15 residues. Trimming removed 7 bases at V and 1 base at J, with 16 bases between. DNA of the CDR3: TGTGCCAGTAACGGGCTGGGGCAGGCGAACACTGAAGCTTTCTTT. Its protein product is CASNGLGQANTEAFF.

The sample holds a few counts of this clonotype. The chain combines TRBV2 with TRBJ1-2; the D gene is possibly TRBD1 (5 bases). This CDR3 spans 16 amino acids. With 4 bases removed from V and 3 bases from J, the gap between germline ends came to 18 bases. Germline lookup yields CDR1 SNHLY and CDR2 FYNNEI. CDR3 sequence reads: CASSVAGIITDYGYTF. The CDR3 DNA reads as TGTGCCAGCAGTGTTGCAGGGATAATCACGGACTATGGCTACACCTTC.

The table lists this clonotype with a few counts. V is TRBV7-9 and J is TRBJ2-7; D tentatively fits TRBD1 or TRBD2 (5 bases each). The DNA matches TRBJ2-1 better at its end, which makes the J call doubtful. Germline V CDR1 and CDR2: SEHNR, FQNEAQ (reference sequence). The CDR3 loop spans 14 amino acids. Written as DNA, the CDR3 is TGTGCCAGCAGCTCAGTGCGAGGGGCCGGGGAGCAGTTCTTC. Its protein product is CASSSVRGAGEQFF.

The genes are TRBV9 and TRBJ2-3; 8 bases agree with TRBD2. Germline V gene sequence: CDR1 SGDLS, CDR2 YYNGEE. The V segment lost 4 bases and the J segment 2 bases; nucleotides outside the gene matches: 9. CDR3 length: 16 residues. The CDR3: CASSLRRGVNTDTQYF. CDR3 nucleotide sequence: TGTGCCAGCAGCCTAAGGCGGGGGGTAAACACAGATACGCAGTATTTT.

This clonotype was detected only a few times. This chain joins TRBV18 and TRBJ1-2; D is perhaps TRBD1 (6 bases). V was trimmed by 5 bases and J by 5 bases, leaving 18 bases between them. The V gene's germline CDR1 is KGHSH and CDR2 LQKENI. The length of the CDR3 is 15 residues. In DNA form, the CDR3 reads TGTGCCAGCTCATCGACCCGGACAGCTGAGTATGGCTACACCTTC. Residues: CASSSTRTAEYGYTF.